This T cell receptor (beta chain) was sequenced in a study of molecular identifiers for immune sequencing clone quantification. The wider study: Naive CD8 cell RNA, from roughly 18,000 or 92,000 cells, was split five ways in replicates, with four sequenced.

MiXCR, applied by TCRdb to the PCR reads, yields one record per CDR3 protein. The sample contains around 480,000 distinct CDR3 sequences, about 21% of which appear only once. Trimming removed 5 bases from V and 2 bases from J; junction bases left unmatched: 10. The length of the CDR3 is 16 residues. Germline-derived CDR1 and CDR2 are MNHEY and SMNVEV (reference sequence). This TCR was sampled from a human donor in good health. Some libraries in this study had Jurkat cell RNA spiked in. The chain uses TRBV27 and TRBJ2-7; 9 bases are a match to TRBD2. The sample consisted of naive CD8+ T cells from blood, with Jurkat cell RNA spiked in. Described subset: FACS-sorted CD8+CD4-CCR7+CD45RA+ naive T cells. The CDR3 is CASSVLGVAGAYEQYF. The CDR3 DNA reads TGTGCCAGCAGTGTTCTGGGAGTAGCGGGAGCCTACGAGCAGTACTTC.